This T cell receptor (beta chain) was sequenced for a study of cytomegalovirus exposure and HLA in healthy donors. Trimming cost V 4 bases and J 2 bases; bases outside gene matches: 6. The CDR3 runs 16 residues. Germline V gene lookup returns CDR1 PRHDT and CDR2 FYEKMQ (reference sequence). This clone was seen more than once but under ten times. Its target is unknown. The PCR had 60 Vbeta and 13 Jbeta primers. Produced via immunoSEQ multiplex PCR; TCRdb's table is partial and in-frame only. The table lists 200,000 or so clones, roughly four fifths of them singletons, with roughly 6% in the top ten. Study-wide points: Trimming of TCR beta V- and J-genes showed a link, identified in a later analysis, to a missense DCLRE1C variant.

V usage is TRBV13 and J usage is TRBJ2-1, with 9 bases matching TRBD1. Sequenced input: PBMCs. This TCR derives from a woman aged 45 to 65 in good health and CMV-seropositive. The chain's CDR3 is CASSSSGTGTYNEQFF. In DNA form, the CDR3 reads TGTGCCAGCAGCTCCTCTGGGACAGGGACCTACAATGAGCAGTTCTTC.